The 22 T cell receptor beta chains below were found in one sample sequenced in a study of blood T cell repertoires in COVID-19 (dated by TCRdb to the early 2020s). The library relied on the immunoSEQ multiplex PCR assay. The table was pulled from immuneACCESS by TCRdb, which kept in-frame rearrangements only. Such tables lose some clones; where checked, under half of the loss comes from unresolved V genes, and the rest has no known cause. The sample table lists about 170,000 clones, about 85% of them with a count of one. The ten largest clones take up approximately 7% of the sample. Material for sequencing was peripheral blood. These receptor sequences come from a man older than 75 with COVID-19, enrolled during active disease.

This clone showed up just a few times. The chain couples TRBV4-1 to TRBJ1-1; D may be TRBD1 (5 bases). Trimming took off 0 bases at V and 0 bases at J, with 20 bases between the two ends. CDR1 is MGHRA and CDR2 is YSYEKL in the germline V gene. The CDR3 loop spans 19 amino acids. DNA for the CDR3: TGCGCCAGCAGCCAAGATGGAGGGATGGGACGTTTCATGAACACTGAAGCTTTCTTT. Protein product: CASSQDGGMGRFMNTEAFF.

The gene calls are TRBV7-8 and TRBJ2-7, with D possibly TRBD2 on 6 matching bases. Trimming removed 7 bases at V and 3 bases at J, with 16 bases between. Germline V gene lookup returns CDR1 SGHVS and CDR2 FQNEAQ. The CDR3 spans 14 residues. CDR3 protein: CASTPREVSYEQYF. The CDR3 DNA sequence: TGTGCCAGCACCCCCAGGGAGGTCAGCTACGAGCAGTACTTC.

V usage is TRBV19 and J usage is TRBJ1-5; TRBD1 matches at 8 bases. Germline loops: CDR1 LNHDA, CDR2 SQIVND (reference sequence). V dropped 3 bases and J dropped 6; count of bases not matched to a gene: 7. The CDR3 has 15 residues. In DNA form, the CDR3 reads TGTGCCAGTAGTATCTGGACAGGGTTCGGTCAGCCCCAGCATTTT. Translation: CASSIWTGFGQPQHF. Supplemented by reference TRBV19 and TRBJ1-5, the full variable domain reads DGGITQSPKYLFRKEGQNVTLSCEQNLNHDAMYWYRQDPGQGLRLIYYSQIVNDFQKGDIAEGYSVSREKKESFPLTVTSAQKNPTAFYLCASSIWTGFGQPQHFGDGTRLSIL.

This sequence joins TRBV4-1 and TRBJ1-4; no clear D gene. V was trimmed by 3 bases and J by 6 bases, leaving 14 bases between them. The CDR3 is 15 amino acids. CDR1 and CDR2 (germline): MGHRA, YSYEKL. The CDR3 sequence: CASSHEGVSDEKLFF. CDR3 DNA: TGCGCCAGCAGCCACGAGGGAGTTTCGGATGAAAAACTGTTTTTT.

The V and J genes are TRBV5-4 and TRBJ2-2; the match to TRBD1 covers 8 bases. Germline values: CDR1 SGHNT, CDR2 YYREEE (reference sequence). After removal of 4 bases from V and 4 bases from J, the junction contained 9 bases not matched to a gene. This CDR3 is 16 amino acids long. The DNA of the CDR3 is TGTGCCAGCAGCCCCTCGACAGGGGCGGCCACCGGGGAGCTGTTTTTT. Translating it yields CASSPSTGAATGELFF.

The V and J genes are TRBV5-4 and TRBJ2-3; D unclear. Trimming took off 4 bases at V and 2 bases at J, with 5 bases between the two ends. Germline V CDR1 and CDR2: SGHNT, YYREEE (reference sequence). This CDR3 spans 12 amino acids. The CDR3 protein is CASSVHTDTQYF. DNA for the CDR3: TGTGCCAGCAGCGTACACACAGATACGCAGTATTTT.

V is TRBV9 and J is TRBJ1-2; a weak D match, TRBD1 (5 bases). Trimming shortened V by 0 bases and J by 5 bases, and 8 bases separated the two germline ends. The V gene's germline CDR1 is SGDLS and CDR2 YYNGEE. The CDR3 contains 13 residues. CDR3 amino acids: CASSVEGRYGYTF. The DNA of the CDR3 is TGTGCCAGCAGCGTAGAGGGGAGGTATGGCTACACCTTC.

The CDR3 protein is CASSLNPRGRDGYTF. In DNA, the CDR3 is TGTGCCAGCAGCTTAAATCCCAGGGGGCGCGATGGCTACACCTTC. This chain joins TRBV7-6 and TRBJ1-2; 8 positions match TRBD1. This CDR3 region has 15 residues. V shed 2 bases and J 6 bases; nucleotides not matched to a gene: 8. Per germline, CDR1 SGHVS and CDR2 FNYEAQ.

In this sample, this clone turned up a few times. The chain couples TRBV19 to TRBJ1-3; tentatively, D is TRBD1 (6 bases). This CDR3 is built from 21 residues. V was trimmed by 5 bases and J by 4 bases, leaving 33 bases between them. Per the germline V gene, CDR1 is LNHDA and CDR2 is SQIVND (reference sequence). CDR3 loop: CASSSIYGVQGLWHSGNTIYF. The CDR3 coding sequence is TGTGCCAGTAGTTCCATCTACGGGGTACAGGGATTATGGCATTCGGGAAACACCATATATTTT.

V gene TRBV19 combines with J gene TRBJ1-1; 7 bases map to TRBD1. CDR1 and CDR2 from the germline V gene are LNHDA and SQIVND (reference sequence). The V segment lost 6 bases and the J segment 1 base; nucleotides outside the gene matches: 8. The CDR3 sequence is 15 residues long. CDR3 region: CASRPRTGANTEAFF. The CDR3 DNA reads TGTGCCAGTAGACCGAGGACAGGAGCGAACACTGAAGCTTTCTTT.

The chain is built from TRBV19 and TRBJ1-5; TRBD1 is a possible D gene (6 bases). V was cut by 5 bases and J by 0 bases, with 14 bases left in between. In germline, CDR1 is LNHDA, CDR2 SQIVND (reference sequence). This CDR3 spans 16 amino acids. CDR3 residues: CASSFGQPYSNQPQHF. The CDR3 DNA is TGTGCCAGTAGTTTCGGACAGCCCTATAGCAATCAGCCCCAGCATTTT. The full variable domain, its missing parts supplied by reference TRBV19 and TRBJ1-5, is DGGITQSPKYLFRKEGQNVTLSCEQNLNHDAMYWYRQDPGQGLRLIYYSQIVNDFQKGDIAEGYSVSREKKESFPLTVTSAQKNPTAFYLCASSFGQPYSNQPQHFGDGTRLSIL.

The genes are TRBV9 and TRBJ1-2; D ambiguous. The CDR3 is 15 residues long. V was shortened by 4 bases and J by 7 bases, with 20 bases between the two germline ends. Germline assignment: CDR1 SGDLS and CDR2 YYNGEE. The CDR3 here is CASSLRWRGEGGYTF. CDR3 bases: TGTGCCAGCAGCCTCCGCTGGCGGGGAGAGGGTGGCTACACCTTC.

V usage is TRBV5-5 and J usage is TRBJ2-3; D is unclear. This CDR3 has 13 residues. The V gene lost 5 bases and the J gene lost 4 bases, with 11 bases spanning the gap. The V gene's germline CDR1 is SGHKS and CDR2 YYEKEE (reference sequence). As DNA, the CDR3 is TGTGCCAGCAGTAACCAGTGGCCAGATACGCAGTATTTT. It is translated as CASSNQWPDTQYF. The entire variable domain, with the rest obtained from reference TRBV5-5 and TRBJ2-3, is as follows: DAGVTQSPTHLIKTRGQQVTLRCSPISGHKSVSWYQQVLGQGPQFIFQYYEKEERGRGNFPDRFSARQFPNYSSELNVNALLLGDSALYLCASSNQWPDTQYFGPGTRLTVL.

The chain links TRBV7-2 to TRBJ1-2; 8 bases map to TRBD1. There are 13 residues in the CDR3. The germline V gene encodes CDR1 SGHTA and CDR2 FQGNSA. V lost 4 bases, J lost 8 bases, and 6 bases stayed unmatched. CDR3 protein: CASSSMTGDGYTF. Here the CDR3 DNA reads TGTGCCAGCAGCTCAATGACAGGGGACGGCTACACCTTC. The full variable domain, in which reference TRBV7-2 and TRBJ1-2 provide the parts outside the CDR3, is GAGVSQSPSNKVTEKGKDVELRCDPISGHTALYWYRQSLGQGLEFLIYFQGNSAPDKSGLPSDRFSAERTGGSVSTLTIQRTQQEDSAVYLCASSSMTGDGYTFGSGTRLTVV.

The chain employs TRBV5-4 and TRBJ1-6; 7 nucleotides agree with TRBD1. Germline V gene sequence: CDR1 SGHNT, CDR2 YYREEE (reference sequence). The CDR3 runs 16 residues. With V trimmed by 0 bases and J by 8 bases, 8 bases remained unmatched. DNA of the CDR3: TGTGCCAGCAGCTTGGTGGTCGGGACAGCAGATTCACCCCTCCACTTT. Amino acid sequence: CASSLVVGTADSPLHF.

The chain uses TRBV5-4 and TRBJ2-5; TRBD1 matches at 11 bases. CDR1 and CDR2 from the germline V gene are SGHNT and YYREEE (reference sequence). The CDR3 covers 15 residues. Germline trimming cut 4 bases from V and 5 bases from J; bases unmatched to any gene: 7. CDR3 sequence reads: CASSLDRGQAETQYF. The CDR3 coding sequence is TGTGCCAGCAGCCTGGACAGGGGGCAAGCGGAGACCCAGTACTTC.

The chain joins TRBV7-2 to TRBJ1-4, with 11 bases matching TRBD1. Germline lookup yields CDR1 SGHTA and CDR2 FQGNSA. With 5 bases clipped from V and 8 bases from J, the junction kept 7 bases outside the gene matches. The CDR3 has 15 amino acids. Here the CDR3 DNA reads TGTGCCAGCAGCCCGCGGACAGGGGGCGACGAAAAACTGTTTTTT. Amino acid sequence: CASSPRTGGDEKLFF.

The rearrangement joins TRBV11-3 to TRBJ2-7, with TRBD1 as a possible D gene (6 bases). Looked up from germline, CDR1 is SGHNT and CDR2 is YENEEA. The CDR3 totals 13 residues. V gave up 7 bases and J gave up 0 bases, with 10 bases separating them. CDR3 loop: CASTGTFSYEQYF. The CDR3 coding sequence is TGTGCCAGCACCGGGACATTCTCCTACGAGCAGTACTTC. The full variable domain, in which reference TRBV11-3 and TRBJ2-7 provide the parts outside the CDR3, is EAGVVQSPRYKIIEKKQPVAFWCNPISGHNTLYWYLQNLGQGPELLIRYENEEAVDDSQLPKDRFSAERLKGVDSTLKIQPAELGDSAVYLCASTGTFSYEQYFGPGTRLTVT.

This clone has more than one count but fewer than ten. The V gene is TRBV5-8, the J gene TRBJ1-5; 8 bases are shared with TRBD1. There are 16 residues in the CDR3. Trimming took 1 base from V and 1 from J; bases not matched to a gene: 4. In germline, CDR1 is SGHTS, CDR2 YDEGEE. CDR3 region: CASSLWRQGSNQPQHF. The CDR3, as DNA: TGTGCCAGCAGCTTGTGGAGACAGGGGAGCAATCAGCCCCAGCATTTT.

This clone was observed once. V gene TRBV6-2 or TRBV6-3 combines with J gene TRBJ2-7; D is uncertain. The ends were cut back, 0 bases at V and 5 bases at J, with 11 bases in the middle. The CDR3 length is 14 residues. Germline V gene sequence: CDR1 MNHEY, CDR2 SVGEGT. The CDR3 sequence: CASSYSWQADEQYF. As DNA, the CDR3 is TGTGCCAGCAGTTACTCATGGCAGGCCGACGAGCAGTACTTC.

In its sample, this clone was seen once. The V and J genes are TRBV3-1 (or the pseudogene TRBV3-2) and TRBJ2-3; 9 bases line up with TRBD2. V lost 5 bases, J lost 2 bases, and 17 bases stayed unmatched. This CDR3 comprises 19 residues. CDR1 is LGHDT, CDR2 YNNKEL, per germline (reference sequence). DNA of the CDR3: TGTGCCAGCAGCTCTCTCTCCCTCGGGCTAGCGGGGACCACAGATACGCAGTATTTT. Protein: CASSSLSLGLAGTTDTQYF.

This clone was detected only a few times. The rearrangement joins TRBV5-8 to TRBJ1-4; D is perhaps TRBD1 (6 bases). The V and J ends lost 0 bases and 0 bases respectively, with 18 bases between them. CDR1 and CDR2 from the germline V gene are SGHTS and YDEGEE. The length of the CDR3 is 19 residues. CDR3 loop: CASSLAGQYTGTTNEKLFF. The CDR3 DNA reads TGTGCCAGCAGCTTGGCCGGACAGTACACCGGGACAACTAATGAAAAACTGTTTTTT.